These 20 T cell receptor beta chains were sequenced from one sample in a study of T cells in Graves' hyperthyroidism and ophthalmopathy. RNA transcripts served as the template for amplifying TCR beta CDR3 regions. A set of HTBI primers served as the primers for a first-round RT-PCR of the TCR CDR3. TCRdb re-called the multiplex PCR reads with MiXCR, one entry per CDR3 protein. Here the sample spans about 130,000 distinct CDR3 sequences, around 20% being singletons. Input material: blood. The receptors originated from a woman between 50 and 59 years old with Graves' hyperthyroidism that later progressed to Graves' ophthalmopathy.

This clonotype was seen at least ten times. The V call is TRBV20-1, the J call TRBJ2-2, with D perhaps given as TRBD1 or TRBD2 (5 bases each). With 0 bases removed from V and 6 bases from J, the gap between germline ends came to 8 bases. The V gene's germline CDR1 is DFQATT and CDR2 SNEGSKA (reference sequence). There are 13 residues in the CDR3. CDR3 amino acids: CSARDSGPGELFF. Here the CDR3 DNA reads TGCAGTGCTAGAGATTCGGGGCCCGGGGAGCTGTTTTTT.

The chain couples TRBV3-1 to TRBJ1-1, with no clear D. Germline V gene data show CDR1 as LGHDT and CDR2 as YNNKEL (reference sequence). The CDR3 spans 14 residues. V was pared by 1 base and J by 6 bases, with 12 bases between. Here the CDR3 reads CASSQVTLGAEAFF. The CDR3, as DNA: TGTGCCAGCAGCCAAGTTACGCTTGGGGCTGAAGCTTTCTTT. Combining the CDR3 with reference TRBV3-1 and TRBJ1-1 gives the whole variable domain DTAVSQTPKYLVTQMGNDKSIKCEQNLGHDTMYWYKQDSKKFLKIMFSYNNKELIINETVPNRFSPKSPDKAHLNLHINSLELGDSAVYFCASSQVTLGAEAFFGQGTRLTVV.

This clonotype was seen at least ten times. The chain is built from TRBV20-1 and TRBJ1-1; the D gene is possibly TRBD1 (5 bases). This CDR3 is 14 amino acids long. Per germline, CDR1 DFQATT and CDR2 SNEGSKA (reference sequence). V lost 6 bases, J lost 0 bases, and 14 bases lay in between. DNA of the CDR3: TGCAGTGCAAGATCAGGGAACATGAACACTGAAGCTTTCTTT. Translated: CSARSGNMNTEAFF.

As for this clonotype: A read error may produce the germline difference seen at one junction end. The V gene is TRBV20-1, the J gene TRBJ1-5, with D tentatively TRBD1 (5 bases). The CDR3 length is 15 residues. Germline V gene lookup returns CDR1 DFQATT and CDR2 SNEGSKA (reference sequence). The CDR3 DNA reads as TGCAGTGCTAGGGGGCGCTCTTGGTACGATCAGTCCCAGCATTTT. It is translated as CSARGRSWYDQSQHF.

This chain links TRBV7-9 with TRBJ1-5, with D unresolved. This CDR3 has 14 amino acids. The germline V gene has CDR1 SEHNR and CDR2 FQNEAQ (reference sequence). The V end was cut by 5 bases, the J end by 3 bases, with 11 bases between. The CDR3 sequence is CASSADNINQPQHF. The CDR3 bases are TGTGCCAGCAGCGCCGACAACATCAATCAGCCCCAGCATTTT.

This clonotype was seen at least ten times. The rearrangement links TRBV27 to TRBJ2-1, with 8 bases fitting TRBD2. CDR1 is MNHEY and CDR2 is SMNVEV in the germline V gene (reference sequence). This CDR3 is 14 amino acids long. The V and J ends lost 6 bases and 6 bases, in that order; junction bases with no gene match: 7. The CDR3 DNA reads TGTGCCAGCAGGAGCGGGAGCCGTCGCAATGAGCAGTTCTTC. Protein sequence: CASRSGSRRNEQFF.

There are many counts of this clonotype. The chain couples TRBV11-3 to TRBJ2-5, with 11 bases lining up with TRBD2. Germline loops: CDR1 SGHNT, CDR2 YENEEA. The CDR3 has 14 amino acids. Trimming at V came to 5 bases and at J to 2 bases, leaving 1 base not matched to a gene. The CDR3 bases are TGTGCCAGCAGCGCTAGCGGGAGGCAAGAGACCCAGTACTTC. It codes for CASSASGRQETQYF.

J is TRBJ2-1 and V is TRBV5-1, with a weak D call TRBD2 (5 bases). The CDR3 contains 15 residues. V was pared by 5 bases and J by 0 bases, with 12 bases between. CDR1 and CDR2 (germline): SGHRS, YFSETQ. The CDR3 sequence is CASSRDTSSYNEQFF. The CDR3 coding sequence is TGCGCCAGCAGTCGAGACACTAGCTCCTACAATGAGCAGTTCTTC.

This clonotype was seen more than once but under ten times. This chain uses TRBV28 with TRBJ1-4, with 10 bases identical to TRBD1. V lost 4 bases and J lost 8; bases outside the gene matches: 10. The CDR3 totals 16 residues. Germline CDR1 is MDHEN and CDR2 is SYDVKM. Here the CDR3 DNA reads TGTGCCAGCAGTTCCCCTTTGGGACAGGGGAAAGAAAAACTGTTTTTT. It specifies CASSSPLGQGKEKLFF. Full variable domain (outside the CDR3, taken from reference TRBV28 and TRBJ1-4): DVKVTQSSRYLVKRTGEKVFLECVQDMDHENMFWYRQDPGLGLRLIYFSYDVKMKEKGDIPEGYSVSREKKERFSLILESASTNQTSMYLCASSSPLGQGKEKLFFGSGTQLSVL.

This clonotype was counted at least ten times. J is TRBJ1-1 and V is TRBV20-1, with D possibly being TRBD1 (5 bases). The V end was cut by 5 bases, the J end by 4 bases, with 20 bases between. The CDR3 runs to 15 residues. CDR1 is DFQATT and CDR2 is SNEGSKA in the germline V gene (reference sequence). The CDR3 sequence is CSAPQRVQGFTEAFF. Here the CDR3 DNA reads TGCAGTGCTCCCCAGAGGGTGCAGGGATTCACTGAAGCTTTCTTT.

The rearrangement uses TRBV7-9 and TRBJ2-7; 7 bases align to TRBD1. V was pared by 4 bases and J by 5 bases, with 14 bases of the junction left unmatched. Germline V gene lookup returns CDR1 SEHNR and CDR2 FQNEAQ (reference sequence). The CDR3 totals 16 residues. CDR3 region: CASSSAQGKYIHEQYF. CDR3 sequence (DNA): TGTGCCAGCAGCTCCGCACAGGGGAAATACATCCACGAGCAGTACTTC.

This clonotype showed up many times. The V and J genes are TRBV11-2 and TRBJ2-3; D is unclear. The CDR3 runs 14 residues. CDR1 is SGHAT, CDR2 FQNNGV, per germline. Trimming stripped 5 bases from V and 0 bases from J, with 9 bases between. CDR3 loop: CASSREASTDTQYF. The DNA for the CDR3 is TGTGCCAGCAGCAGAGAAGCTAGCACAGATACGCAGTATTTT.

The chain couples TRBV7-3 to TRBJ2-3; 8 bases are a match to TRBD2. Trimming cost V 0 bases and J 4 bases; bases outside gene matches: 6. Germline CDR1 reads SGHTA; CDR2 reads FQGTGA. The CDR3 runs 16 residues. The CDR3 DNA sequence: TGTGCCAGCAGCTTAACGGCGGGCGGGAGGCCAGATACGCAGTATTTT. The encoded protein is CASSLTAGGRPDTQYF.

This clonotype was counted many times. The V gene is TRBV20-1, the J gene TRBJ2-7; 8 bases agree with TRBD2. This CDR3 contains 15 residues. Germline V lookup: CDR1 DFQATT, CDR2 SNEGSKA (reference sequence). The trim removed 6 bases at V and 0 bases at J, leaving 10 bases unmatched. The CDR3 sequence: CSARPLAGSSYEQYF. CDR3 sequence (DNA): TGCAGTGCCCGCCCCCTAGCGGGTAGCTCCTACGAGCAGTACTTC.

This clonotype has ten or more counts. The V and J genes are TRBV3-1 and TRBJ2-1; 12 bases fit TRBD2. The junction had 1 base not matched to a gene; V was cut back by 1 base and J by 9 bases. Germline V gene sequence: CDR1 LGHDT, CDR2 YNNKEL (reference sequence). The CDR3 covers 14 residues. The chain's CDR3 is CASSQATSGSEQFF. CDR3 coding DNA: TGTGCCAGCAGCCAAGCGACTAGCGGGAGTGAGCAGTTCTTC.

This clonotype was seen a handful of times. This chain connects TRBV5-6 to TRBJ1-1; D ambiguous. Germline V CDR1 and CDR2: SGHDT, YYEEEE. V dropped 4 bases and J dropped 1 base, with 17 bases sitting between them. There are 16 residues in the CDR3. This CDR3 reads CASSPQGGRANTEAFF. Here the CDR3 DNA reads TGTGCCAGCAGCCCCCAAGGAGGGAGGGCGAACACTGAAGCTTTCTTT.

This clonotype was recorded at least ten times. The CDR3 DNA follows: TGTGCCAGCAGTTACTCTACAGGAACTGGAAACACCATATATTTT. Translated, it gives CASSYSTGTGNTIYF. The J gene is TRBJ1-3, the V gene TRBV6-6; perhaps TRBD1 as D (5 bases). The V end lost 0 bases, the J end lost 2 bases, and 8 bases lay between the germline ends. This CDR3 has 15 amino acids. The germline CDR1 and CDR2 sequences are MNHNY and SVGAGI (reference sequence).

This clonotype was seen only a few times. The chain employs TRBV5-1 and TRBJ2-2; no reliable D call. The CDR3 sequence is 14 residues long. The germline V gene encodes CDR1 SGHRS and CDR2 YFSETQ. The ends were cut back, 5 bases at V and 0 bases at J, with 8 bases in the middle. CDR3 nucleotide sequence: TGCGCCAGCAGTCTTGATCCGAACACCGGGGAGCTGTTTTTT. Translating gives CASSLDPNTGELFF.

This clonotype was counted at least ten times. This chain connects TRBV11-2 to TRBJ1-3; D uncertain. The CDR3 contains 13 residues. Germline CDR1 is SGHAT and CDR2 is FQNNGV. Trimming left V 2 bases short and J 5 bases short, with 7 bases between. CDR3 sequence reads: CASSLNVRNTIYF. The CDR3 region has the DNA TGTGCCAGCAGCTTAAACGTACGAAACACCATATATTTT.

This clonotype appeared a few times. V and J are TRBV9 and TRBJ2-5, with TRBD1 matching over 7 bases. The CDR3 is 16 amino acids. J gave up 2 bases and V 4 bases, and 11 bases lay outside the gene matches. The V gene's germline CDR1 is SGDLS and CDR2 YYNGEE. As DNA, the CDR3 is TGTGCCAGCAGCCCTCAATCGGACAGGATTCAAGAGACCCAGTACTTC. Amino acids: CASSPQSDRIQETQYF.